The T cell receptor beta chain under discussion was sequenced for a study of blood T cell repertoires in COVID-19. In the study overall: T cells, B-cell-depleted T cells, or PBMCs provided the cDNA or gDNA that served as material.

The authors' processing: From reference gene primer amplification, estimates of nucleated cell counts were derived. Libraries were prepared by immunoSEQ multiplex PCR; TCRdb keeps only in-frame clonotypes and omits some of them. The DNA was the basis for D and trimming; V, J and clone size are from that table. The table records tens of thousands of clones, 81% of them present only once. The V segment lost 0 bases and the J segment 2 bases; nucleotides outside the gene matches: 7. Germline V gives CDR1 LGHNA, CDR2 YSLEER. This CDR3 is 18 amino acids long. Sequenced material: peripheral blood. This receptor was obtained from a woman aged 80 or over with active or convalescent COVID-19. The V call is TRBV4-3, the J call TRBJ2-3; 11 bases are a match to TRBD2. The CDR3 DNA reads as TGCGCCAGCAGCCAAGATGGGATAGCGGGGGGGCCCACAGATACGCAGTATTTT. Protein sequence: CASSQDGIAGGPTDTQYF.